This entry lists 30 T cell receptor beta chains sequenced from one sample in a study of cytomegalovirus exposure and HLA in healthy donors. The PCR ran on 60 Vbeta and 13 Jbeta primers. This table comes from immunoSEQ multiplex PCR, and its TCRdb copy is limited to in-frame clones, with some not included. In the table there are some 98,000 clones, roughly a tenth of which are singletons. Sequencing was carried out using PBMCs. The source of these receptors is a man between 45 and 60 years old in good health and CMV-seropositive.

This clone was observed a few times. The chain carries TRBV18 and TRBJ1-3; D call uncertain. The CDR3 consists of 16 residues. Germline values: CDR1 KGHSH, CDR2 LQKENI. V dropped 5 bases and J dropped 0 bases, with 14 bases sitting between them. The CDR3, as DNA: TGTGCCAGCTCAAAAAACGAGGCTTTCTCTGGAAACACCATATATTTT. It codes for CASSKNEAFSGNTIYF.

V is TRBV5-4 and J is TRBJ2-7; possible D gene TRBD2, 6 bases. Trimming cost V 3 bases and J 1 base, with 14 bases left between them. Per germline, CDR1 SGHNT and CDR2 YYREEE (reference sequence). This CDR3 is built from 15 residues. CDR3 bases: TGTGCCAGCAGCTCGGGACTCGTATTATCCTACGAGCAGTACTTC. The encoded protein is CASSSGLVLSYEQYF.

This rearrangement joins TRBV30 to TRBJ2-1, with 10 bases lining up with TRBD2. V gave up 3 bases and J gave up 0 bases; unmatched junction bases: 5. CDR3 length: 16 residues. The germline V gene encodes CDR1 GTSNPN and CDR2 SVGIG (reference sequence). In nucleotides, the CDR3 is TGTGCCTGGAGACCACCTAGCGGGAGCTCCTACAATGAGCAGTTCTTC. It codes for CAWRPPSGSSYNEQFF.

This clone has a handful of counts. The genes are TRBV6-6 and TRBJ2-7; D unclear. The CDR3 loop spans 13 amino acids. Germline assignment: CDR1 MNHNY and CDR2 SVGAGI (reference sequence). The V end was cut by 4 bases, the J end by 5 bases, with 12 bases between. CDR3 DNA sequence: TGTGCCAGCAGTTTCACCAAGGAGCACGAGCAGTACTTC. This sequence encodes CASSFTKEHEQYF.

The rearrangement links TRBV28 to TRBJ2-3, with 9 bases matching TRBD1. From germline, CDR1 is MDHEN and CDR2 SYDVKM. The CDR3 runs to 15 residues. V lost 7 bases, J lost 1 base, and 6 bases stayed unmatched. The CDR3 DNA is TGTGCCAGCAACGAACAGGGGGCAGGCACAGATACGCAGTATTTT. Amino acid sequence: CASNEQGAGTDTQYF.

The table lists this clone with a few counts. The chain couples TRBV5-1 to TRBJ2-1; 8 bases align to TRBD2. V was pared by 4 bases and J by 5 bases, with 8 bases of the junction left unmatched. Germline V gene sequence: CDR1 SGHRS, CDR2 YFSETQ. The CDR3 length is 15 residues. Here the CDR3 DNA reads TGCGCCAGCAGCCCGGGACTAGAACAAGACAATGAGCAGTTCTTC. As protein: CASSPGLEQDNEQFF. Complete variable domain (other parts from reference TRBV5-1 and TRBJ2-1): KAGVTQTPRYLIKTRGQQVTLSCSPISGHRSVSWYQQTPGQGLQFLFEYFSETQRNKGNFPGRFSGRQFSNSRSEMNVSTLELGDSALYLCASSPGLEQDNEQFFGPGTRLTVL.

This clone was detected only a few times. V is TRBV10-3 and J is TRBJ2-1; 9 nucleotides line up with TRBD1. Per germline, CDR1 ENHRY and CDR2 SYGVKD. Losses at the gene ends were 9 bases for V and 3 bases for J; bases not matched to a gene: 3. CDR3 length: 13 amino acids. The CDR3 is CAMGTGIYNEQFF. The CDR3 DNA is TGTGCCATGGGGACAGGGATCTACAATGAGCAGTTCTTC.

A few counts support this clone. The chain couples TRBV5-4 to TRBJ2-1, with TRBD2 matching 8 bases. The junction had 8 bases not matched to a gene; V was cut back by 0 bases and J by 9 bases. Germline CDR1 SGHNT, CDR2 YYREEE (reference sequence). This CDR3 has 15 residues. CDR3: CASSLGLEAGGEQFF. The CDR3, as DNA: TGTGCCAGCAGCTTGGGGCTAGAGGCGGGAGGTGAGCAGTTCTTC.

This clone occurred a few times. The J gene is TRBJ2-7, the V gene TRBV6-5, with 7 positions matching TRBD1. Germline CDR1 reads MNHEY; CDR2 reads SVGAGI. J lost 2 bases, V lost 2 bases, and 3 bases had no gene match. The CDR3 contains 14 residues. For the CDR3, the DNA is TGTGCCAGCAGTTACCGACAGGGACCCTACGAGCAGTACTTC. Translated, it gives CASSYRQGPYEQYF.

The chain is built from TRBV4-2 and TRBJ2-1; 10 nucleotides agree with TRBD2. V gave up 0 bases and J gave up 7 bases; unmatched junction bases: 9. Germline V gene data show CDR1 as LGHNA and CDR2 as YNFKEQ. The CDR3 has 17 amino acids. The CDR3 protein is CASSQDPRTSGSNEQFF. CDR3 DNA: TGTGCCAGCAGCCAAGATCCACGGACTAGCGGTTCTAATGAGCAGTTCTTC.

This clone has only a few counts. The chain combines TRBV5-5 with TRBJ2-1; 8 nucleotides line up with TRBD1. Per germline, CDR1 SGHKS and CDR2 YYEKEE (reference sequence). J lost 4 bases, V lost 4 bases, and 7 bases had no gene match. This CDR3 is built from 15 residues. In DNA form, the CDR3 reads TGTGCCAGCAGCCTTGGACAGGGCCCTTACAATGAGCAGTTCTTC. It encodes CASSLGQGPYNEQFF.

The chain links TRBV28 to TRBJ2-3; TRBD2 aligns across 12 bases. V was clipped by 5 bases and J by 3 bases; unmatched bases: 3. Germline loops: CDR1 MDHEN, CDR2 SYDVKM. The CDR3 runs 15 residues. The CDR3 region is CASSVLAGGTDTQYF. The CDR3 DNA reads as TGTGCCAGCAGTGTACTAGCGGGAGGAACAGATACGCAGTATTTT. Based on the CDR3 plus reference TRBV28 and TRBJ2-3, the full variable domain is DVKVTQSSRYLVKRTGEKVFLECVQDMDHENMFWYRQDPGLGLRLIYFSYDVKMKEKGDIPEGYSVSREKKERFSLILESASTNQTSMYLCASSVLAGGTDTQYFGPGTRLTVL.

The V and J genes are TRBV7-3 and TRBJ2-7; D might be TRBD2 (6 bases). This CDR3 is 13 amino acids long. The germline V gene encodes CDR1 SGHTA and CDR2 FQGTGA. The V gene lost 1 base and the J gene lost 6 bases, with 10 bases spanning the gap. CDR3 loop: CASSLSLAREQYF. Written as DNA, the CDR3 is TGTGCCAGCAGCTTAAGTCTAGCGCGCGAGCAGTACTTC. The full variable domain, with the rest looked up from reference TRBV7-3 and TRBJ2-7, is GAGVSQTPSNKVTEKGKYVELRCDPISGHTALYWYRQSLGQGPEFLIYFQGTGAADDSGLPNDRFFAVRPEGSVSTLKIQRTERGDSAVYLCASSLSLAREQYFGPGTRLTVT.

The genes are TRBV6-1 and TRBJ2-5; 11 nucleotides agree with TRBD2. The better agreement between TRBJ2-7 and the DNA end casts doubt on the J call. Per germline, CDR1 MNHNS and CDR2 SASEGT. CDR3 length equals 15 residues. CDR3 loop: CASTVTSGNSYEQYF. The DNA of the CDR3 is TGTGCCAGCACCGTGACTAGCGGGAACTCCTACGAGCAGTACTTC.

This clone was seen only a few times. The V call is TRBV27, the J call TRBJ1-5; 9 bases match TRBD1. This CDR3 contains 17 residues. Germline loops: CDR1 MNHEY, CDR2 SMNVEV (reference sequence). The J segment lost 1 base and the V segment lost 5 bases, leaving 9 bases of the junction unmatched. As DNA, the CDR3 is TGTGCCAGCAGTCTTCACAGGGGGCCAGTAAGCAATCAGCCCCAGCATTTT. Its translation: CASSLHRGPVSNQPQHF.

The chain joins TRBV2 to TRBJ1-4; 7 positions match TRBD1. Germline CDR1 is SNHLY and CDR2 is FYNNEI. The V segment lost 8 bases and the J segment 2 bases; nucleotides outside the gene matches: 5. The CDR3 has 14 amino acids. CDR3 residues: CASDPTGTNEKLFF. DNA for the CDR3: TGTGCCAGCGACCCGACAGGGACTAATGAAAAACTGTTTTTT. Based on the CDR3 plus reference TRBV2 and TRBJ1-4, the full variable domain is EPEVTQTPSHQVTQMGQEVILRCVPISNHLYFYWYRQILGQKVEFLVSFYNNEISEKSEIFDDQFSVERPDGSNFTLKIRSTKLEDSAMYFCASDPTGTNEKLFFGSGTQLSVL.

This clone came up a few times. This chain connects TRBV7-9 to TRBJ2-2, with D unclear. V lost 5 bases and J 9 bases, leaving 7 bases between the germline ends. From germline, CDR1 is SEHNR and CDR2 FQNEAQ (reference sequence). This CDR3 comprises 11 residues. CDR3 nucleotides: TGTGCCAGCAGCCCCTCCTGGGAGCTGTTTTTT. Its translation: CASSPSWELFF. The full variable domain, with the rest looked up from reference TRBV7-9 and TRBJ2-2, is DTGVSQNPRHKITKRGQNVTFRCDPISEHNRLYWYRQTLGQGPEFLTYFQNEAQLEKSRLLSDRFSAERPKGSFSTLEIQRTEQGDSAMYLCASSPSWELFFGEGSRLTVL.

The rearrangement links TRBV27 to TRBJ2-7; no clear D gene. The germline V gene encodes CDR1 MNHEY and CDR2 SMNVEV (reference sequence). The CDR3 consists of 16 residues. Trimming removed 5 bases at V and 0 bases at J, with 17 bases between. Written as DNA, the CDR3 is TGTGCCAGCAGTCCTACTGCGGAAACGAGCTCCTACGAGCAGTACTTC. It translates to CASSPTAETSSYEQYF.

This clone was counted between two and nine times. V and J are TRBV29-1 and TRBJ2-1; 12 bases are a match to TRBD1. CDR3 length: 14 residues. V shed 4 bases, J shed 7 bases, and the junction held 5 bases outside the gene matches. Germline CDR1 SQVTM, CDR2 ANQGSEA. The CDR3 DNA reads TGCAGCGTTGTTTCGGGACAGGGGGCAAATGAGCAGTTCTTC. Translation gives CSVVSGQGANEQFF.

This clone has at least ten counts. The J gene is TRBJ2-1, the V gene TRBV10-2, with a tentative D call TRBD1 (7 bases). The CDR3 has 18 amino acids. Germline values: CDR1 WSHSY, CDR2 SAAADI. With 3 bases removed from V and 0 bases from J, the gap between germline ends came to 18 bases. The CDR3 coding sequence is TGCGCCAGCAGTGACCCGGCGGGACAGTCGACCTCCTACAATGAGCAGTTCTTC. This encodes CASSDPAGQSTSYNEQFF.

The chain is built from TRBV5-1 and TRBJ1-1; possibly TRBD1 for D (6 bases). Germline V gene lookup returns CDR1 SGHRS and CDR2 YFSETQ. The CDR3 is made up of 15 amino acids. The germline V and J ends were trimmed by 7 bases and 0 bases, with 16 bases remaining between them. CDR3 in DNA: TGCGCCAGCGGGAAAGGGGGAAGCCTGAACACTGAAGCTTTCTTT. Amino acids: CASGKGGSLNTEAFF.

Here the CDR3 DNA reads TGCGCCAGCAGCCCTGATCGGGGAGTTTCCGAGCAGTACTTC. This gives the protein CASSPDRGVSEQYF. The chain employs TRBV4-3 and TRBJ2-7; D is possibly TRBD2 (5 bases). The CDR3 is 14 residues long. The germline V and J ends were trimmed by 4 bases and 6 bases, with 16 bases remaining between them. The germline V gene has CDR1 LGHNA and CDR2 YSLEER.

The chain has TRBV5-4 and TRBJ2-5; 9 nucleotides line up with TRBD1. The CDR3 extends over 14 amino acids. The V segment lost 5 bases and the J segment 2 bases; nucleotides outside the gene matches: 4. Germline CDR1 reads SGHNT; CDR2 reads YYREEE (reference sequence). The CDR3 reads CASSRGQGQETQYF. In DNA form, the CDR3 reads TGTGCCAGCAGTCGGGGACAGGGACAAGAGACCCAGTACTTC.

This clone was seen more than once but under ten times. V gene TRBV19 combines with J gene TRBJ2-6; 8 bases map to TRBD1. The CDR3 is made up of 17 amino acids. J gave up 0 bases and V 3 bases, and 4 bases lay outside the gene matches. Germline values: CDR1 LNHDA, CDR2 SQIVND (reference sequence). DNA for the CDR3: TGTGCCAGTAGTATGACAGGGGTTGGCTCTGGGGCCAACGTCCTGACTTTC. As protein: CASSMTGVGSGANVLTF.

This clone was seen a handful of times. This chain uses TRBV28 with TRBJ2-3; tentatively, D is TRBD1 (6 bases). CDR3 size: 16 residues. Germline V gene lookup returns CDR1 MDHEN and CDR2 SYDVKM. V shed 5 bases and J shed 0 bases, with 15 bases lying between them. The CDR3 DNA follows: TGTGCCAGCAGTCCACTCCAACAGGGTAGCACAGATACGCAGTATTTT. Encoded protein: CASSPLQQGSTDTQYF.

The V and J genes are TRBV30 and TRBJ1-5, with 12 bases aligning to TRBD1. Germline V lookup: CDR1 GTSNPN, CDR2 SVGIG (reference sequence). Trimming at V came to 5 bases and at J to 3 bases, leaving 2 bases not matched to a gene. CDR3 length: 14 residues. The CDR3 is CAWGTGGSNQPQHF. CDR3 sequence (DNA): TGTGCCTGGGGGACAGGGGGCTCCAATCAGCCCCAGCATTTT.

This clone occurred a few times. The chain uses TRBV5-1 and TRBJ1-1; D is ambiguous. Germline CDR1 reads SGHRS; CDR2 reads YFSETQ. The V end was cut by 0 bases, the J end by 0 bases, with 9 bases between. CDR3 size: 15 residues. The CDR3 loop is CASSLEEALNTEAFF. The CDR3 DNA sequence: TGCGCCAGCAGCTTGGAGGAGGCCCTGAACACTGAAGCTTTCTTT.

This chain links TRBV14 with TRBJ2-7, with 14 bases identical to TRBD2. Per the germline V gene, CDR1 is SGHDN and CDR2 is FVKESK. The CDR3 covers 16 residues. Losses at the gene ends were 3 bases for V and 4 bases for J; bases not matched to a gene: 5. The CDR3 DNA reads TGTGCCAGCAGCCAGGGACTAGCGGGAGCAGGATACGAGCAGTACTTC. This gives the protein CASSQGLAGAGYEQYF.

The chain joins TRBV2 to TRBJ2-7, with no clear D. CDR3 size: 11 residues. Trimming took off 8 bases at V and 6 bases at J, with 11 bases between the two ends. Germline values: CDR1 SNHLY, CDR2 FYNNEI. CDR3 sequence: CASLGIAEQYF. As DNA, the CDR3 is TGTGCCAGCCTCGGAATAGCCGAGCAGTACTTC.

This clone was recorded a few times. The rearrangement links TRBV2 to TRBJ2-7, with 9 bases that match TRBD1. The CDR3 consists of 12 residues. V was clipped by 10 bases and J by 6 bases; unmatched bases: 7. Germline-derived CDR1 and CDR2 are SNHLY and FYNNEI. Written as DNA, the CDR3 is TGTGCCATCGGACAGGGGATTGGCGAGCAGTACTTC. It encodes CAIGQGIGEQYF. The full variable domain, in which reference TRBV2 and TRBJ2-7 provide the parts outside the CDR3, is EPEVTQTPSHQVTQMGQEVILRCVPISNHLYFYWYRQILGQKVEFLVSFYNNEISEKSEIFDDQFSVERPDGSNFTLKIRSTKLEDSAMYFCAIGQGIGEQYFGPGTRLTVT.